This TCR beta chain was captured in a study of blood T cells in healthy people across ages. General study results and limits: CMV status of donors was unknown, possibly confounding expanded clonotype changes.

The use of a sample-barcoded 5' primer and a J-beta primer mix characterized a second PCR of roughly 6 to 11 cycles. The study obtained at least 2.5 million CDR3-containing paired-end reads from every sample. TCRdb re-called the 5' RACE reads through MiXCR, storing one row per CDR3 protein. This sample yields 650,000 to 800,000 distinct CDR3 sequences, of which more than 40% are seen a single time; nearly 20% belongs to the top ten. Germline trimming cut 6 bases from V and 1 base from J; bases unmatched to any gene: 5. This CDR3 contains 15 residues. CDR1 SQVTM and CDR2 ANQGSEA come from the germline V gene. Every sample yielded at least 6.5 million isolated PBMCs. As regards this clonotype: No antigen is known for it.

The receptor's source is a man aged 55 to 70 in good health. The sample consisted of blood. The chain uses TRBV29-1 and TRBJ2-2, with 10 positions matching TRBD1. CDR3 loop: CSVRGTGENTGELFF. In nucleotides, the CDR3 is TGCAGCGTCCGGGGGACAGGGGAGAACACCGGGGAGCTGTTTTTT.